This T cell receptor beta chain is drawn from a study of cytomegalovirus exposure and HLA in healthy donors. General observations from the study: A later analysis linked a missense variant in DCLRE1C to the trimming of TCR beta V and J genes. Clonal expansion was found to be greater in HLA-associated TCR beta chains than in equally common others in a later analysis. Most TCR beta V segments were productive about 90% or about 30% of the time in an earlier analysis. TRBV6-2, TRBV6-3 and other indistinguishable V segments were excluded.

A word on this clone: The antigen is undetermined.

The CDR3 consists of 15 residues. CDR1 SEHNR and CDR2 FQNEAQ come from the germline V gene (reference sequence). V lost 6 bases and J 2 bases, leaving 14 bases between the germline ends. The PCR made use of 60 Vbeta and 13 Jbeta primers. Clones were sequenced by immunoSEQ multiplex PCR, and TCRdb holds only the in-frame ones, with some missing. The sample lists fewer than 200,000 clones; over 60% were seen once. The clonotype originates from a girl aged 10 to 17 in good health and CMV-seronegative. This chain connects TRBV7-9 to TRBJ1-3; D remains ambiguous. Material for sequencing was PBMCs. DNA for the CDR3: TGTGCCAGCAGTCAGATACCGGGAGCTGGAAACACCATATATTTT. Translating gives CASSQIPGAGNTIYF.